This T cell receptor (beta chain) was sequenced during a study of blood T cell repertoires in COVID-19. In the study overall: T cells, B-cell-depleted T cells, or PBMCs supplied cDNA or gDNA.

As processed by the authors: Nucleated cell number was recorded as an estimate derived from reference gene primer amplification. The table came from immunoSEQ multiplex PCR; TCRdb's copy has only in-frame clones and leaves some out. The D gene and trimming were derived from the DNA, and the V and J assignments and clone size from that table. The sample shows roughly 350,000 clones, around 84% of them seen only once. V lost 3 bases to trimming and J lost 4 bases; unmatched junction nucleotides: 7. This CDR3 comprises 15 residues. CDR1 is SGDLS, CDR2 YYNGEE, per germline. Sample: peripheral blood. The sequence was obtained from a woman aged 18-29 years with acute or convalescent COVID-19. The rearrangement uses TRBV9 and TRBJ1-5; 7 nucleotides match TRBD1. CDR3 nucleotides: TGTGCCAGCAGCGAAGGGACAGAGGTAAATCAGCCCCAGCATTTT. This translates into CASSEGTEVNQPQHF.